This record covers a single TCR beta chain. Data came from immunoSEQ multiplex PCR; TCRdb stores just in-frame clones and leaves some out. The sample yields about 350,000 clones, approximately 91% seen once. This sample stems from a study of blood T cell repertoires in COVID-19. Germline V gene lookup returns CDR1 WSHSY and CDR2 SAAADI. The length of the CDR3 is 14 residues. Trimming took 8 bases from V and 0 from J, leaving 12 bases between them. V and J are TRBV10-2 and TRBJ2-3; D possibly corresponds to TRBD2 (5 bases). Input material: PBMCs or T cells enriched from blood (not recorded which). The origin of this receptor is a woman in her 30s who had been exposed to COVID-19. CDR3 sequence reads: CASGERTSTDTQYF. The CDR3 nucleotides are TGCGCCAGCGGGGAGCGGACTAGCACAGATACGCAGTATTTT.